The source of this T cell receptor (beta chain) is a study of blood T cell repertoires in COVID-19. Across the study: Samples of COVID-19 (acute and convalescent) were obtained from the United States, Italy and Spain. The cDNA or gDNA used as material had been derived from T cells, B-cell-depleted T cells, or PBMCs.

Germline V gene sequence: CDR1 LNHDA, CDR2 SQIVND (reference sequence). The CDR3 length is 16 residues. V was trimmed by 1 base and J by 1 base, leaving 13 bases between them. In the original workflow: Cell counts per sample came from amplifying reference gene primers. The data were produced by immunoSEQ multiplex PCR, yet TCRdb's version contains in-frame clones alone and is incomplete. V and J calls plus clone size are reproduced from that table; the DNA served to infer D and trimming. The data show some 310,000 clones, 90% seen once. Followed over time, Seattle patients had been enrolled while infection was active.

V usage is TRBV19 and J usage is TRBJ2-5; TRBD1 is a possible D gene (5 bases). This sequence originates from a woman between 35 and 50 years old with COVID-19, enrolled during active disease. Source material: peripheral blood. CDR3 bases: TGTGCCAGTAGTATAGGGTTTAGGGGAACCCAAGAGACCCAGTACTTC. Amino acids: CASSIGFRGTQETQYF.